This is a list of T cell receptor beta chains from one sample in a study of CD8 T cells in Susac syndrome. TCRdb recomputed calls from the immunoSEQ multiplex PCR reads with MiXCR, one row per CDR3 protein. The sample gives some 75,000 distinct CDR3 sequences, roughly 92% of which show up once; approximately 0.45% is in the top ten. Material: CD8+ T cells from PBMCs. These receptors all stem from a human donor with Susac syndrome. Both conserved end residues are part of each CDR3. D genes are given only for firm matches. The listing skips clone size in some rows; elsewhere it reads once, few, many or a size class.

J gene | D gene | V gene | clone size | CDR3 DNA | CDR3 protein
TRBJ2-1 | . | TRBV6-5 | . | TGTGCCAGCAGTCCCGCTTCCCCATCGGTAAATGAGCAGTTCTTC | CASSPASPSVNEQFF
TRBJ2-7 | . | TRBV6-2/TRBV6-3 | . | TGTGCCAGCTCTAAGGGCGGGATAACCTACGAGCAGTACTTC | CASSKGGITYEQYF
TRBJ2-1 | . | TRBV20-1 | . | TGCAGTGCTACCCGGGACGCCGGGCCCGCCTATGAGCAGTTCTTC | CSATRDAGPAYEQFF
TRBJ2-7 | . | TRBV7-6 | once | TGTGCCAGCAGCTTAGATGGCCACGAGCAGTACTTC | CASSLDGHEQYF
TRBJ2-5 | . | TRBV30 | . | TGTGCCTGGAGGGTAGTTTTTGGAGAGACCCAGTACTTC | CAWRVVFGETQYF
TRBJ1-1 | . | TRBV7-9 | . | TGTGCCAGCACCCTGGGGGTGGGGACTGAAGCTTTCTTT | CASTLGVGTEAFF
TRBJ2-1 | TRBD2 | TRBV20-1 | . | TGCAGTGCTGCTACAGCGGGAGGGCCGCATGAGCAGTTCTTC | CSAATAGGPHEQFF
TRBJ2-3 | . | TRBV4-3 | . | TGCGCCAGCAGCCAAGGAGTAGGAGCAGATACGCAGTATTTT | CASSQGVGADTQYF
TRBJ2-5 | TRBD2 | TRBV18 | once | TGTGCCAGCTCACCCCTTGGCACGGGAGGAGAGACCCAGTACTTC | CASSPLGTGGETQYF
TRBJ2-1 | TRBD1 | TRBV7-9 | . | TGTGCCTCCCTTGGGGGACAGGGCAATGAGCAGTTCTTC | CASLGGQGNEQFF
TRBJ1-5 | . | TRBV20-1 | . | TGCAGTGCTAGAGATCCGGCAGGTCGTAGCAATCAGCCCCAGCATTTT | CSARDPAGRSNQPQHF
TRBJ2-3 | . | TRBV30 | . | TGTGCCTGGTCGACGGGGGCCACCTTTCGAACGCAGTATTTT | CAWSTGATFRTQYF
TRBJ2-3 | TRBD2 | TRBV4-3 | . | TGCGCCAGCAGCCAAGCCAGAAGCGGGAGGAGCACAGATACGCAGTATTTT | CASSQARSGRSTDTQYF
TRBJ1-6 | TRBD1 | TRBV10-3 | . | TGTGCCGTAGGGGACAGCTATAATTCACCCCTCCACTTT | CAVGDSYNSPLHF
TRBJ2-3 | . | TRBV6-5 | . | TGTGCCAGCAGTATCGGACCGCACACAGATACGCAGTATTTT | CASSIGPHTDTQYF
TRBJ2-5 | . | TRBV9 | few | TGTGCCAGCAGTCCTGGGGGACTTGCATCAGAGACCCAGTACTTC | CASSPGGLASETQYF
TRBJ1-1 | . | TRBV2 | . | TGTGCCAGCACGTCTATGGGCCTGAGGACTGAAGCTTTCTTT | CASTSMGLRTEAFF
TRBJ2-6 | . | TRBV7-8 | . | TGTGCCAGCAGCTCAAGTCGCTCTGGGGCCAACGTCCTGACTTTC | CASSSSRSGANVLTF
TRBJ1-2 | . | TRBV7-9 | . | TGTGCCAGCACCCTAGACCCTTTCCGGGGCTACACCTTC | CASTLDPFRGYTF
TRBJ2-7 | . | TRBV7-2 | . | TGTGCCAGCAGCTTAGTCCCAGAGACCTACGAGCAGTACTTC | CASSLVPETYEQYF